The clone carrying this T cell receptor (beta chain) was detected only a few times. Measured with immunoSEQ multiplex PCR; TCRdb has only the in-frame clones, and not every one. Here the sample spans around 220,000 clones, about 90% being singletons. The study recruited people aged about 18 to 90 years across roughly 25 US areas. This sample is part of a study of blood T cell repertoires in COVID-19. Study at large: T cells, B-cell-depleted T cells, or PBMCs supplied cDNA or gDNA.

The source of this sequence is a woman aged 18-35 years who had recovered from COVID-19. Input material: PBMCs or T cells enriched from blood (not recorded which).

The CDR3 is CATSDSGGTGIYNEQFF. The CDR3 region has the DNA TGTGCCACCAGTGATAGCGGCGGGACAGGGATCTACAATGAGCAGTTCTTC. The chain carries TRBV24-1 and TRBJ2-1; 9 bases line up with TRBD1. After removal of 3 bases from V and 3 bases from J, the junction contained 8 bases not matched to a gene. This CDR3 is 17 amino acids long. Germline assignment: CDR1 KGHDR and CDR2 SFDVKD.